This T cell receptor (beta chain) was captured by sequencing in a study of T cell clonality in common variable immunodeficiency. The study, taken as a whole, reports: Shared TCRbeta clones were fewer between CVID subjects than controls. TCRbeta clonality was increased in CVID versus healthy controls.

This clone was recorded at least ten times. The antigen is undetermined. The read ends 3 residues before the CDR3 terminus; that terminus is restored from the germline J gene. TCRdb's copy holds only in-frame clones and misses some; the assay was immunoSEQ multiplex PCR. The data list tens of thousands of clones, none observed once; around 1.7% falls to the top ten. Per the germline V gene, CDR1 is SGDLS and CDR2 is YYNGEE. V was trimmed by 6 bases and J by 6 bases, leaving 11 bases between them. This CDR3 spans 12 amino acids. The sequence was collected from a person between 18 and 75 years old in good health. The chain is built from TRBV9 and TRBJ2-3, with D uncertain. The source material was peripheral blood mononuclear cells. Partial CDR3 DNA: TGTGCCAGCAACTCCCCACGGGATACG. This gives the protein CASNSPRDT. The complete CDR3 protein is CASNSPRDTQYF.